This T cell receptor beta chain was sequenced for a study of molecular identifiers for immune sequencing clone quantification. TCRdb called the PCR reads again in MiXCR, with one record for every CDR3 protein. The repertoire holds around 54,000 distinct CDR3 sequences, with roughly 24% as singletons. This clonotype was seen many times. Trimming removed 0 bases from V and 1 base from J, with 9 bases in between. Germline loops: CDR1 SEHNR, CDR2 FQNEAQ (reference sequence). This CDR3 has 15 amino acids. This chain uses TRBV7-9 with TRBJ1-1, with D possibly matching TRBD1 (6 bases). This TCR was recovered from a human donor in good health. Some libraries in this study had Jurkat cell RNA spiked in. Source material: naive CD8+ T cells from blood, with Jurkat cell RNA spiked in. The subset denotes: FACS-sorted CD8+CD4-CCR7+CD45RA+ naive T cells. The CDR3 region is CASSLAQGTNTEAFF. For the CDR3, the DNA is TGTGCCAGCAGCTTAGCGCAGGGGACGAACACTGAAGCTTTCTTT.